Listed below are T cell receptor beta chains from one sample, sequenced in a study of T-cell reconstitution after alpha-beta-depleted transplantation in children. From the PCR reads, TCRdb called clonotypes with MiXCR, one entry per CDR3 protein. This table holds about half a million distinct CDR3 sequences, approximately 12% found once. Sequenced here: PBMCs from the stem cell graft donor, sampled from the stem cell graft. The receptors were sampled from a human donor who donated a stem cell graft to a child with combined immunodeficiency. Both conserved end residues are part of each CDR3.

v_gene: TRBV29-1; j_gene: TRBJ1-1; CDR3aa: CSVVAGVGEAFF
v_gene: TRBV7-3; j_gene: TRBJ2-3; CDR3aa: CASSPTESGGGTDTQYF
v_gene: TRBV30; j_gene: TRBJ1-3; CDR3aa: CAWSRLGASGNTIYF
v_gene: TRBV7-8; j_gene: TRBJ2-5; CDR3aa: CASSLAGSQTQYF
v_gene: TRBV24-1; j_gene: TRBJ2-2; CDR3aa: CATSDSGLAGAGELFF
v_gene: TRBV28; j_gene: TRBJ1-1; CDR3aa: CASSFLIRATTVAFF
v_gene: TRBV7-8; j_gene: TRBJ2-3; CDR3aa: CASSLMRVGGGTDTQYF
v_gene: TRBV9; j_gene: TRBJ2-3; CDR3aa: CASSVRGIPTDTQYF
v_gene: TRBV6-5; j_gene: TRBJ1-1; CDR3aa: CASSYSVTGLEAFF
v_gene: TRBV12-5; j_gene: TRBJ2-3; CDR3aa: CASGFTPGVSSTDTQYF
v_gene: TRBV15; j_gene: TRBJ1-1; CDR3aa: CATSTPTGQGFTEAFF
v_gene: TRBV30; j_gene: TRBJ2-7; CDR3aa: CAWSVPPAEQYF
v_gene: TRBV10-3; j_gene: TRBJ1-5; CDR3aa: CAISKGAQGQPQHF
v_gene: TRBV4-3; j_gene: TRBJ1-2; CDR3aa: CASSQGQTYGYTF
v_gene: TRBV24-1; j_gene: TRBJ2-1; CDR3aa: CAVQAGVVNEQFF
v_gene: TRBV20-1; j_gene: TRBJ2-2; CDR3aa: CSVPGQATGELFF
v_gene: TRBV12-3/TRBV12-4; j_gene: TRBJ2-2; CDR3aa: CASRRGSSLSTGELFF
v_gene: TRBV20-1; j_gene: TRBJ2-1; CDR3aa: CSAFPAWRAHNEQFF
v_gene: TRBV6-1; j_gene: TRBJ2-4; CDR3aa: CASSPLAGVDKNIQYF
v_gene: TRBV5-1; j_gene: TRBJ2-5; CDR3aa: CASSGRQGARETQYF
v_gene: TRBV24-1; j_gene: TRBJ2-2; CDR3aa: CATSDWAGTGELFF
v_gene: TRBV29-1; j_gene: TRBJ2-2; CDR3aa: CSVVAGTNTGELFF
v_gene: TRBV4-3; j_gene: TRBJ2-6; CDR3aa: CASSQVGPTGANVLTF
v_gene: TRBV11-3; j_gene: TRBJ1-1; CDR3aa: CASSLGQGFRDTEAFF
v_gene: TRBV6-2/TRBV6-3; j_gene: TRBJ1-1; CDR3aa: CASSYLPGAPNTEAFF
v_gene: TRBV28; j_gene: TRBJ2-7; CDR3aa: CASSGIRDSRYEQYF
v_gene: TRBV20-1; j_gene: TRBJ2-3; CDR3aa: CSARENTDTQYF
v_gene: TRBV7-2; j_gene: TRBJ2-2; CDR3aa: CASSLDRALGNTGELFF
v_gene: TRBV20-1; j_gene: TRBJ2-3; CDR3aa: CSAEALEGQGGTDTQYF
v_gene: TRBV2; j_gene: TRBJ1-5; CDR3aa: CASSAGTGNLVNQPQHF
v_gene: TRBV27; j_gene: TRBJ2-1; CDR3aa: CASQGAGVWEQFF
v_gene: TRBV29-1; j_gene: TRBJ2-5; CDR3aa: CSVERGRETQYF
v_gene: TRBV9; j_gene: TRBJ1-1; CDR3aa: CASSVEGENTEAFF
v_gene: TRBV4-3; j_gene: TRBJ1-4; CDR3aa: CASSPATGTGNEKLFF
v_gene: TRBV7-2; j_gene: TRBJ2-3; CDR3aa: CASSYQRGSTDTQYF
v_gene: TRBV29-1; j_gene: TRBJ2-1; CDR3aa: CSVVPSGGYNEQFF